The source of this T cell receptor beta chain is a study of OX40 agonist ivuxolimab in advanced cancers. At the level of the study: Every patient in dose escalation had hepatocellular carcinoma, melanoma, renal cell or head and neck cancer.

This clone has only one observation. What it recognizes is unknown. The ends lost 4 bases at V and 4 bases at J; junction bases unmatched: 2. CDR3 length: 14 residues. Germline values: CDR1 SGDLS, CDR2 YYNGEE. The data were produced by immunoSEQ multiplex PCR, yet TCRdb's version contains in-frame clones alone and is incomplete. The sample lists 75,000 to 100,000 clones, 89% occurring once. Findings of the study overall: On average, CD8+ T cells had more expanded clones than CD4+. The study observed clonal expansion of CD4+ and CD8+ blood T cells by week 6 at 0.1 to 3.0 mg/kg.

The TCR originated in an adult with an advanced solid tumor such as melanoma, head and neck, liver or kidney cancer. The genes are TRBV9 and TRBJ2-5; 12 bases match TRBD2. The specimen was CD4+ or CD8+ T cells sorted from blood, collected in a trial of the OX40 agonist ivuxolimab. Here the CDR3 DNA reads TGTGCCAGCAGCCGACTAGCGGGAGCAGAGACCCAGTACTTC. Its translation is CASSRLAGAETQYF.